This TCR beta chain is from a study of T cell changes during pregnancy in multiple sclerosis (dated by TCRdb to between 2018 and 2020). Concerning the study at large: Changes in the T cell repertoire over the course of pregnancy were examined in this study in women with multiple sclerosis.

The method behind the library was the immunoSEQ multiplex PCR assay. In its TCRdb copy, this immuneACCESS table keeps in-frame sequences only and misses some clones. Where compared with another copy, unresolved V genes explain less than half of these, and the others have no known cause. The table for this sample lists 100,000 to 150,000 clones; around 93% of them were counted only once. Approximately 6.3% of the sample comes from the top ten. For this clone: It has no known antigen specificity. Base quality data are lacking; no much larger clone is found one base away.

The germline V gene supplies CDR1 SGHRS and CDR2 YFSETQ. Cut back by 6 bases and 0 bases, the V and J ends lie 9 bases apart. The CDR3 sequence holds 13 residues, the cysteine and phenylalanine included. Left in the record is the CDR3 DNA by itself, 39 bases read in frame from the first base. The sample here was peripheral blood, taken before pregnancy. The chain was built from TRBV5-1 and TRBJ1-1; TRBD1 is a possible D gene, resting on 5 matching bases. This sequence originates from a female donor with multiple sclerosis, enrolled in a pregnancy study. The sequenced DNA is TGCGCCAGCACACAGGCTATGAACACTGAAGCTTTCTTT. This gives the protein CASTQAMNTEAFF.